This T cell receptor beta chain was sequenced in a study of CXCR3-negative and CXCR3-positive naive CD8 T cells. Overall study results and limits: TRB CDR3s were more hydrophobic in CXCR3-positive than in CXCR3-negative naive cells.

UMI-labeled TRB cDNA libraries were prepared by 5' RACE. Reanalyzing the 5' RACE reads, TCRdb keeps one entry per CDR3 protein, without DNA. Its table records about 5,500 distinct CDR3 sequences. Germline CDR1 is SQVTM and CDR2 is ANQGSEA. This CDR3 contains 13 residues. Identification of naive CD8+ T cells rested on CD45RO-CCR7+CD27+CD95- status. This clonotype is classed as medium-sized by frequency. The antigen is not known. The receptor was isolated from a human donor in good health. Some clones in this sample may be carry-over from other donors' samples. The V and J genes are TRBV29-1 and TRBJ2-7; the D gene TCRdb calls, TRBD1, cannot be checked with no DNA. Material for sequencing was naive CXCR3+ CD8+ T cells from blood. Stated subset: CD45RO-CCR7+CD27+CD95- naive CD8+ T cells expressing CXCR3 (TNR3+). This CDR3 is CSVAGTGGYEQYF.